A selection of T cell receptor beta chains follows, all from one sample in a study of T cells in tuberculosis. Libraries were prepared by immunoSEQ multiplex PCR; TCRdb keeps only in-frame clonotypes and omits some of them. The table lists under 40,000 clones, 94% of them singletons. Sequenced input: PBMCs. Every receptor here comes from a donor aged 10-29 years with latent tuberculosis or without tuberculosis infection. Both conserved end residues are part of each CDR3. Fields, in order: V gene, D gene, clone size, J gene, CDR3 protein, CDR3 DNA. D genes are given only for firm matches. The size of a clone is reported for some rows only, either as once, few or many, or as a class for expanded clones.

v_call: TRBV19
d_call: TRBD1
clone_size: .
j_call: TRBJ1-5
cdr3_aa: CASADRGDQPQHF
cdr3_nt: TGTGCCAGTGCGGACAGGGGGGATCAGCCCCAGCATTTT

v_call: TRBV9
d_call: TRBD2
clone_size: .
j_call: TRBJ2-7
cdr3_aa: CASSVDFGRSYEQYF
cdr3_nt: TGTGCCAGCAGCGTAGATTTCGGGAGGTCCTACGAGCAGTACTTC

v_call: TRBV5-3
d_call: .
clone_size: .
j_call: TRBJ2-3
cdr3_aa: CARSPGRSGLGTDTQYF
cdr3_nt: TGTGCCAGAAGCCCTGGCAGGAGCGGTCTGGGGACAGATACGCAGTATTTT

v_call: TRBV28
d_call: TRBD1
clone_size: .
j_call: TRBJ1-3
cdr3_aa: CASSGATPDRVGNTIYF
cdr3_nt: TGTGCCAGCAGTGGGGCAACCCCGGACAGGGTGGGAAACACCATATATTTT

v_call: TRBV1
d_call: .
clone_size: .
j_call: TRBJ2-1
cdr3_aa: CTSRRLFHEQFF
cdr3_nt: TGCACCAGCAGACGACTGTTTCATGAGCAGTTCTTC

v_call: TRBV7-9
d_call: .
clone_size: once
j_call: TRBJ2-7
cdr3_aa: CASSFRTGSSYEQYF
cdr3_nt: TGTGCCAGCAGCTTTAGGACGGGGAGCTCCTACGAGCAGTACTTC

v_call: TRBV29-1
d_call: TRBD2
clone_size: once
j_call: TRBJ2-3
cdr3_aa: CSVLLAGQRDTQYF
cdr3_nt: TGCAGCGTTTTACTAGCGGGACAACGAGATACGCAGTATTTT

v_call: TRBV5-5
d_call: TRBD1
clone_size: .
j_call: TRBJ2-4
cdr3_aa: CASRGDRGTYF
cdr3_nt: TGTGCCAGCAGAGGGGACAGGGGGACGTACTTC

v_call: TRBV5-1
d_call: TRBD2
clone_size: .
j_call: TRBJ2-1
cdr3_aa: CATQGTSGTLDEQFF
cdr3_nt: TGCGCCACTCAAGGGACTAGCGGGACTTTGGATGAGCAGTTCTTC

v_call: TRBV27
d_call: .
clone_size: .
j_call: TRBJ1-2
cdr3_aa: CASSLSGQGYGYTF
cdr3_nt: TGTGCCAGCAGTCTGTCAGGGCAGGGCTATGGCTACACCTTC

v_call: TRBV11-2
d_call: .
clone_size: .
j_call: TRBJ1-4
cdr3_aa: CASSLGPGWTTNEKLFF
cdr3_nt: TGTGCCAGCAGCTTAGGACCGGGGTGGACTACTAATGAAAAACTGTTTTTT

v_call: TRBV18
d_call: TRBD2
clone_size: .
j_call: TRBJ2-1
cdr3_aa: CASSPRGYTSEHNEQFF
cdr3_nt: TGTGCCAGCTCACCACGGGGATACACTAGCGAGCACAATGAGCAGTTCTTC

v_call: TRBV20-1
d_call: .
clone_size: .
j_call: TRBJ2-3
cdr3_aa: CSAYSRGTQYF
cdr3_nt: TGCAGTGCTTATTCCAGGGGTACGCAGTATTTT

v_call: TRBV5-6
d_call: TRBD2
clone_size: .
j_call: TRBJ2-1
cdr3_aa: CASSLIGLAGVDEQFF
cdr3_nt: TGTGCCAGCAGCTTGATCGGACTAGCGGGAGTTGATGAGCAGTTCTTC

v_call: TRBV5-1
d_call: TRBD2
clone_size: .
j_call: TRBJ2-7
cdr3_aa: CASRSTSTGEQYF
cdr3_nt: TGCGCCAGCAGGTCGACTAGCACAGGCGAGCAGTACTTC

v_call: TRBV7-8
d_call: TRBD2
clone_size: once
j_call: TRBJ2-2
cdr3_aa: CASSVRLGTSLFF
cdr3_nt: TGTGCCAGCAGCGTAAGACTCGGGACTAGCCTGTTTTTT

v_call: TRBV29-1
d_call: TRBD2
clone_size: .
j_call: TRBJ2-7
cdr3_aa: CSVLGASGNSYEQYF
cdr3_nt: TGCAGCGTCCTAGGGGCTAGCGGGAACTCCTACGAGCAGTACTTC

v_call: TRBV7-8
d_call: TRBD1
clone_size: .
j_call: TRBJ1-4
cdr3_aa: CASSLNRGPSSNEKLFF
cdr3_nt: TGTGCCAGCAGCTTAAACAGGGGCCCATCCTCTAATGAAAAACTGTTTTTT

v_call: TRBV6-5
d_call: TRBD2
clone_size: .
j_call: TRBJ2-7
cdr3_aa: CASSRGAGNYEQYF
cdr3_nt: TGTGCCAGCAGCCGGGGAGCGGGGAACTACGAGCAGTACTTC

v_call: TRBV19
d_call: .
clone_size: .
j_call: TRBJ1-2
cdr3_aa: CASLRVDAQGPNYGYTF
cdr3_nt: TGTGCCAGTCTTAGGGTGGACGCACAGGGCCCTAACTATGGCTACACCTTC

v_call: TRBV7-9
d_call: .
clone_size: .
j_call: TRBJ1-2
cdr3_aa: CASSLRGGIYGYTF
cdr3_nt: TGTGCCAGCAGCCTGAGGGGAGGCATCTATGGCTACACCTTC

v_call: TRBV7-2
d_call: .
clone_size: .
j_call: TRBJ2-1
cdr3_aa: CASSLTPSPLYNEQFF
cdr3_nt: TGTGCCAGCAGCTTAACCCCTAGCCCCCTCTACAATGAGCAGTTCTTC

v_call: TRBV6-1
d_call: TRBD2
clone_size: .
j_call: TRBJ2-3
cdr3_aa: CASSGLAGRRTDTQYF
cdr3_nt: TGTGCCAGCAGTGGACTAGCGGGAAGACGTACAGATACGCAGTATTTT

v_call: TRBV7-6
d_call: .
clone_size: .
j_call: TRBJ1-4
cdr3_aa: CASSLEGKPEKLFF
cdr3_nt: TGTGCCAGCAGCTTAGAGGGGAAGCCTGAAAAACTGTTTTTT

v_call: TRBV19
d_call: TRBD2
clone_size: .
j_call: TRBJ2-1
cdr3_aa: CASSIPGLAGGGGNEQFF
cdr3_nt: TGTGCCAGTAGTATCCCGGGACTAGCGGGAGGGGGGGGCAATGAGCAGTTCTTC

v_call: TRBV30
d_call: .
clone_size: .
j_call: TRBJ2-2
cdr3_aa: CAWSGSNTVTGELFF
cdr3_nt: TGTGCCTGGAGTGGTTCCAATACAGTCACCGGGGAGCTGTTTTTT

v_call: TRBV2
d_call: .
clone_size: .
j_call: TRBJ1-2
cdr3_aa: CASSEERVFF
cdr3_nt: TGTGCCAGCAGTGAGGAACGGGTCTTCTTC

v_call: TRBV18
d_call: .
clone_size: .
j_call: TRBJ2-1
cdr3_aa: CASSPPLAGRVTNEQFF
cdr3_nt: TGTGCCAGCTCACCACCCCTCGCCGGGCGGGTAACCAATGAGCAGTTCTTC

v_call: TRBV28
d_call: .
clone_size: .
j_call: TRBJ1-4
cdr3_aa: CASSLHQGSNEKLFF
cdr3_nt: TGTGCCAGCAGTTTACATCAGGGGTCCAATGAAAAACTGTTTTTT

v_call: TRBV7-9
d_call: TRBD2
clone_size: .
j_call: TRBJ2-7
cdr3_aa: CASSLGRGGSYEQYF
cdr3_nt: TGTGCCAGCAGCTTAGGGCGGGGGGGCTCCTACGAGCAGTACTTC

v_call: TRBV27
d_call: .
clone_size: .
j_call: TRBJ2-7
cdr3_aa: CASWSSYEQYF
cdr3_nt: TGTGCCAGCTGGAGCTCCTACGAGCAGTACTTC

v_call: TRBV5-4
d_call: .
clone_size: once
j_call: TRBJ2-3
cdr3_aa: CASSLVGTATDTQYF
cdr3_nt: TGTGCCAGCAGCTTAGTTGGGACTGCAACAGATACGCAGTATTTT

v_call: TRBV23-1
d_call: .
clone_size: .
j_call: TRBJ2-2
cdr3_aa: CASSGRGSGELFF
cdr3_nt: TGCGCCAGCAGTGGCAGGGGATCCGGGGAGCTGTTTTTT

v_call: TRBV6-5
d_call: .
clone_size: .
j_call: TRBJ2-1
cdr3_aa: CASSRDNEQFF
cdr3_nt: TGTGCCAGCTCCAGGGACAATGAGCAGTTCTTC

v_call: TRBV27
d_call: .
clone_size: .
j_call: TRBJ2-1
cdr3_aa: CASRSGSVYNEQFF
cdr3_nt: TGTGCCAGCAGGAGCGGGTCGGTATACAATGAGCAGTTCTTC

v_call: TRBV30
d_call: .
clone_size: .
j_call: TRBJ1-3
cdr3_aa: CAWTRSGNTIYF
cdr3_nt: TGTGCCTGGACCCGCTCTGGAAACACCATATATTTT

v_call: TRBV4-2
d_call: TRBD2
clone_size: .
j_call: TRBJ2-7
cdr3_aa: CASSQDLAGGAYEQYF
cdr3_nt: TGTGCCAGCAGCCAAGATCTCGCGGGAGGAGCCTACGAGCAGTACTTC

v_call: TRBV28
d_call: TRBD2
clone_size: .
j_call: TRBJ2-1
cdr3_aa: CASSPKSGRRGRFYEQFF
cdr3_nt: TGTGCCAGCAGTCCCAAAAGCGGGAGACGGGGACGCTTCTATGAGCAGTTCTTC

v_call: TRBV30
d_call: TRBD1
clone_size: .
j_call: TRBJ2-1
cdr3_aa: CAWSVARGTGDLNEQFF
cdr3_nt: TGTGCCTGGAGTGTGGCCCGCGGGACAGGGGATCTTAATGAGCAGTTCTTC

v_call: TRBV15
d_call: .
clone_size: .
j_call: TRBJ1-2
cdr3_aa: CATSKQALYGYTF
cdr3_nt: TGTGCCACCAGCAAGCAGGCACTCTATGGCTACACCTTC

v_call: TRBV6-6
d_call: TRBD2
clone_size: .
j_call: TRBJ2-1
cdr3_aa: CASSYRSGSSYNEQFF
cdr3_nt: TGTGCCAGCAGTTACCGAAGCGGGAGCTCCTACAATGAGCAGTTCTTC

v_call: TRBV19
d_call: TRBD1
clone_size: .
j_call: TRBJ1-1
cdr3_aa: CASSPQWDSDEAFF
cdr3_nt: TGTGCCAGTAGTCCTCAATGGGACAGCGATGAAGCTTTCTTT

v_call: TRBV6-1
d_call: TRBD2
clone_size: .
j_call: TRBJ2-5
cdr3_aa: CASSEAAGGIETQYF
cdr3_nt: TGTGCCAGCAGTGAAGCGGCGGGAGGGATTGAGACCCAGTACTTC

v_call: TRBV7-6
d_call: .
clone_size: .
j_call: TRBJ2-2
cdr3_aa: CASSLGTGPGELFF
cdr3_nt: TGTGCCAGCAGCTTGGGCACAGGGCCCGGGGAGCTGTTTTTT

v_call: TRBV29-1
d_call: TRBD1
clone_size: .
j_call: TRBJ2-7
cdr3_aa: CSVGGQGAYEQYF
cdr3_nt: TGCAGCGTGGGGGGACAGGGGGCCTACGAGCAGTACTTC

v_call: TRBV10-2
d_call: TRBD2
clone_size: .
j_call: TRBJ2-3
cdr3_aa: CASSDPGGVADTQYF
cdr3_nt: TGCGCCAGCTCCGACCCTGGGGGGGTGGCAGATACGCAGTATTTT

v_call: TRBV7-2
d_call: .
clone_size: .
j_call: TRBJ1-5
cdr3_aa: CASSLVWAPNQPQHF
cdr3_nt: TGTGCCAGCAGCTTAGTATGGGCACCCAATCAGCCCCAGCATTTT

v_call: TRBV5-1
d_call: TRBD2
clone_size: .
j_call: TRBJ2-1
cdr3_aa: CASSWLLLAGAYDRSYNEQFF
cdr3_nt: TGCGCCAGCAGCTGGCTTTTACTAGCGGGAGCTTATGATAGGTCCTACAATGAGCAGTTCTTC

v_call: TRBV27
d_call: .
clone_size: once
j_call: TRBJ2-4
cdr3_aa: CASSPFQGIQYF
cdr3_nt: TGTGCCAGCAGTCCCTTTCAGGGCATTCAGTACTTC

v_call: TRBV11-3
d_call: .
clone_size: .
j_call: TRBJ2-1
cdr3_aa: CASSQTGFYNEQFF
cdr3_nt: TGTGCCAGCAGCCAAACAGGGTTCTACAATGAGCAGTTCTTC

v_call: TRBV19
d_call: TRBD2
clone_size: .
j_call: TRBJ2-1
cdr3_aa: CASMRQGTSGRGSYNEQFF
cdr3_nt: TGTGCCAGTATGCGTCAGGGGACTAGCGGGAGAGGATCCTACAATGAGCAGTTCTTC

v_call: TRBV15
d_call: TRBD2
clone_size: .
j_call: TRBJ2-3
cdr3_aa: CATSKRGTSVEDTQYF
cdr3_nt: TGTGCCACCAGCAAGAGGGGGACTAGCGTTGAAGATACGCAGTATTTT

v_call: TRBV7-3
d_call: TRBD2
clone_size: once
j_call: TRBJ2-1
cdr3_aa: CASSLLTSGMESEQFF
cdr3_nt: TGTGCCAGCAGCTTGCTAACTAGCGGGATGGAGAGTGAGCAGTTCTTC

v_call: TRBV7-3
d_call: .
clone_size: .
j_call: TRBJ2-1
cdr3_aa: CASSRSSLVSSYNEQFF
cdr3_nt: TGTGCCAGCAGCCGTTCCTCACTCGTATCCTCCTACAATGAGCAGTTCTTC